This T cell receptor (beta chain) was captured in a study of T cell responses to AZD1222 COVID-19 vaccine (dated by TCRdb to the early 2020s). Notes on the research overall: Because spike-specific TCR depth and breadth did not differ between the two schedules, AZD1222 recipients who got a second dose at roughly 4 weeks were pooled with those who got a second dose at roughly 12 weeks. TCR sequencing was performed for 233 trial participants, of whom around 210 were given two doses of AZD1222 and around 25 were given two doses of MenACWY control vaccine. Trial participants were enrolled by age into subgroups of 18-55, 56-69 and 70-plus years, and 148, 28 and 57 TCR-sequenced participants, respectively, were included in these subgroups. Here is what the overall study found, with its caveats: After two AZD1222 doses, spike-specific TCR breadth and depth were significantly higher than at day 0 and than in MenACWY recipients. CD4 TCRs associated with the vaccine covered the entire spike protein, and the dominant responses were in regions 160-218 and 743-854. Conclusions about previously exposed vaccinees are limited because only a handful of AZD1222 recipients were SARS-CoV-2 seropositive at baseline. The 56-69-year group was small, and its depth increase did not reach significance, likely because of low power. Because no samples from the day 14 peak response were available, repertoires could be characterized only after the peak T cell response. Epitopes outside the regions mutated in the B.1.351 and B.1.1.7 variants were reportedly recognized by nearly half of the unique spike-specific TCRs. Participants were mostly white British and included more females than males, and it was suggested by the authors that clonal diversity may have been underestimated.

From a lookup of the germline V gene (reference sequence), CDR1 and CDR2 are SEHNR and FQNEAQ. V loses 5 bases, J loses 5 bases, and the germline ends lie 21 bases apart. Including cysteine and phenylalanine, the CDR3 has 17 amino acids. The kept DNA is CDR3 alone, 51 bases in frame from the first base. Per the publication, the time point label means: baseline before first vaccination. The vaccinee samples were drawn from two UK trials, COV001 and COV002, one of which was a single-blind randomized controlled phase 2/3 trial testing AZD1222 (ChAdOx1 nCoV-19) in healthy adults. For TCRbeta chain sequencing, PBMC samples from trial participants were taken at day 0 and at day 28 after the second dose. This clone came up once. Its binding antigen is unknown. Base qualities are not recorded, but no much larger clone differs from it by a single base. The CDR3 regions of human TCRbeta chains were analyzed by immunosequencing. The authors' analysis ran thus. Repertoire TCRs were matched against a reference library of SARS-CoV-2-specific TCRs generated with the MIRA antigen-specificity platform. Breadth was defined as the fraction of unique TCRs that were SARS-CoV-2-associated, and depth was defined as the fraction of total T cells that were SARS-CoV-2-associated. Using the MIRA data, each spike-specific TCR was mapped to the spike region that the TCR reacts to and placed in a CD4 or CD8 class. Log10-transformed breadth and depth values were compared by one-way ANOVA with Sidak's multiple comparisons tests. Entries here come from immuneACCESS through TCRdb and include only in-frame sequences with V and J called. Some clones fail to appear in such tables; in the studies checked, an unresolved V gene covers under half of the shortfall, and the cause of the remainder is unknown. V and J calls and clone size follow that table, whereas D and trimming were derived from the DNA. This sample holds 70,000 to 90,000 clones; around 88% were observed only once. In total, the top ten clones hold 8.7% of the sample.

Recombination joined TRBV7-9 with TRBJ1-4, with no confidently assigned D gene. The sequenced sample was peripheral blood, obtained on day 0 of AZD1222 vaccination. The origin of this receptor is an adult in good health. The CDR3 protein sequence reads: CASSNLWATRKNEKLFF. The base sequence is TGTGCCAGCAGCAACCTGTGGGCCACGCGGAAGAATGAAAAACTGTTTTTT.